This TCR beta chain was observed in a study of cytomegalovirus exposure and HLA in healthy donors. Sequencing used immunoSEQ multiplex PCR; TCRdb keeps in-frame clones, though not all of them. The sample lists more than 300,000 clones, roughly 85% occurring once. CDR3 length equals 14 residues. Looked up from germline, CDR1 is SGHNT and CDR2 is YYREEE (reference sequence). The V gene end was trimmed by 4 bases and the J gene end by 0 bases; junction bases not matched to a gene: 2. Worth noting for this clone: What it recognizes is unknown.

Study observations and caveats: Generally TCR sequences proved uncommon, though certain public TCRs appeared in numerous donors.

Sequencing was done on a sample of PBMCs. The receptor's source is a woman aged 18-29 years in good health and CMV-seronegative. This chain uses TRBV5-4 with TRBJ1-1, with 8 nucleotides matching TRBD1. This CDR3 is CASSRTGMNTEAFF. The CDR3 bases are TGTGCCAGCAGCAGGACAGGGATGAACACTGAAGCTTTCTTT.